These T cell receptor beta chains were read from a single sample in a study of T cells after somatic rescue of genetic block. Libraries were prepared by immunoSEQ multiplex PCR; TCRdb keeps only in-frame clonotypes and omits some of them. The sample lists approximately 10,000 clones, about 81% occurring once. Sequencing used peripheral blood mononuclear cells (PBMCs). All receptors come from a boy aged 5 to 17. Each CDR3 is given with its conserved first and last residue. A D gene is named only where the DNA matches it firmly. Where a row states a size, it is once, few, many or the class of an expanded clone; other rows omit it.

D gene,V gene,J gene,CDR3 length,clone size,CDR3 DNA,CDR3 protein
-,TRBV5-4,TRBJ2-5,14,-,TGTGCCAGCCCCACCCCGGCCGCGGCAGAGACCCAGTACTTC,CASPTPAAAETQYF
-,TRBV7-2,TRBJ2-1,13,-,TGTGCCAGCAGCTTTGGGGGGTGGAATGAGCAGTTCTTC,CASSFGGWNEQFF
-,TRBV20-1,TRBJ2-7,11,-,TGCAGTGCTGAAACAGGGTACGAGCAGTACTTC,CSAETGYEQYF
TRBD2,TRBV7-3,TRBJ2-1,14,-,TGTGCCAGCAGCTTAACTAGCGGGAGAGGTGAGCAGTTCTTC,CASSLTSGRGEQFF
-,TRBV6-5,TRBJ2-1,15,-,TGTGCCAGCAGGTTATACCGGGACGACAACAATGAGCAGTTCTTC,CASRLYRDDNNEQFF
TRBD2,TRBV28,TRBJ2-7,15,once,TGTGCCAGCAGAAACGTGGGACTAGTAGAACGCGAGCAGTACTTC,CASRNVGLVEREQYF
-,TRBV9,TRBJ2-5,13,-,TGTGCCAGCAGCGTAGGGGGCCCGACGTCCCAGTACTTC,CASSVGGPTSQYF
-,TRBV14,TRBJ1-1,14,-,TGTGCCAGCAGCCAAGATTCGCGGGGACGGGTAGCTTTCTTT,CASSQDSRGRVAFF
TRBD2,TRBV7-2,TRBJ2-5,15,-,TGTGCCAGCAGCCCGTCGCGGGGGTACCAAGAGACCCAGTACTTC,CASSPSRGYQETQYF
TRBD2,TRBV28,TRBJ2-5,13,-,TGTGCCATTTCCGGGACTATCCCTGGGACCCAGTACTTC,CAISGTIPGTQYF
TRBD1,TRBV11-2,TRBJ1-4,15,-,TGTGCCAGCAGCTTAGCCGGGACAGCGGGGGAAAAACTGTTTTTT,CASSLAGTAGEKLFF
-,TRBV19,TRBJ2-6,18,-,TGTGCCAGTAGTACCGGGCTAGGCCATTCCTCTGGGGCCAACGTCCTGACTTTC,CASSTGLGHSSGANVLTF
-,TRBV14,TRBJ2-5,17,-,TGTGCCAGCAGCCAAGACAGGTCTCCCGGTGGGGGAGAGACCCAGTACTTC,CASSQDRSPGGGETQYF
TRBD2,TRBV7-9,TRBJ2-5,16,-,TGTGCCAGCAGCTTACGTAGCGGGAGTCCGGGGGAGACCCAGTACTTC,CASSLRSGSPGETQYF
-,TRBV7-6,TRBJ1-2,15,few,TGTGCCAGCAGCTTAGAACAGGGCCTCCCATATGGCTACACCTTC,CASSLEQGLPYGYTF
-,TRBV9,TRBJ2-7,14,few,TGTGCCAGCAGCGCGCCGGAATTCCCCTACGAGCAGTACTTC,CASSAPEFPYEQYF
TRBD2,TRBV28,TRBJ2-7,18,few,TGTGCCAGCAGCCGCATGCCCTTCCTAGCGGGGGACGCTAGCGAGCAGTACTTC,CASSRMPFLAGDASEQYF
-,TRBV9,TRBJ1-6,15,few,TGTGCCAGCAGCGTAGGCGCAGGGCTGGATTCACCCCTCCACTTT,CASSVGAGLDSPLHF
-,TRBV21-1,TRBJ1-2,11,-,TGTGCCAGCAGCAAAGAAAATGGCTACACCTTC,CASSKENGYTF
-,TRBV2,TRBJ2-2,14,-,TGTGCCAGCAGCCCCGAAAGGGGGGCCGGGGAGCTGTTTTTT,CASSPERGAGELFF
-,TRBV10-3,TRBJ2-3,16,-,TGTGCCACCCGCAAAACAGTGGGGGGAAACACAGATACGCAGTATTTT,CATRKTVGGNTDTQYF
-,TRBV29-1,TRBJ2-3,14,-,TGCAGCGTTGTATTGTGGGAAGGCACAGATACGCAGTATTTT,CSVVLWEGTDTQYF
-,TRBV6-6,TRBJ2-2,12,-,TGTGCCAGCAGTTGGAACACCGGGGAGCTGTTTTTT,CASSWNTGELFF
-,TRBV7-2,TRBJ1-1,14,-,TGTGCCAGCAGCTTAGACAGGCAGAACACTGAAGCTTTCTTT,CASSLDRQNTEAFF
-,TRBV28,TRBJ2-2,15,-,TGTGCCAGCAGTTTTTTCGGGACGAACACCGGGGAGCTGTTTTTT,CASSFFGTNTGELFF
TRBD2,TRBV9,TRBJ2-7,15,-,TGTGCCAGCAGCGTAGAAGGTAGCGGGCTCGGCGAGCAGTACTTC,CASSVEGSGLGEQYF
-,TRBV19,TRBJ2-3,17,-,TGTGCCAGTATCGGGGGGCGCGGGGAAACTGGCACAGATACGCAGTATTTT,CASIGGRGETGTDTQYF
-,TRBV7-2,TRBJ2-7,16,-,TGTGCCAGCAGCATGCACATCTCGGGGACCTTGGGGGAGCAGTACTTC,CASSMHISGTLGEQYF
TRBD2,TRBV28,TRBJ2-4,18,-,TGTGCCAGCAGCCGACTGGGACTAGCGGGGGCCCCCAAAAACATTCAGTACTTC,CASSRLGLAGAPKNIQYF
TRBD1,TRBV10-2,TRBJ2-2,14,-,TGCGCCAGCAGTGAGCAGGGGGCGTCCGGGGAGCTGTTTTTT,CASSEQGASGELFF
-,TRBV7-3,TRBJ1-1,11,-,TGTGCCAGCAGCTTAGGTAGTGAAGCTTTCTTT,CASSLGSEAFF
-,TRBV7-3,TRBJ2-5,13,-,TGTGCCAGCAGCCAATTACCTGGGGAGACCCAGTACTTC,CASSQLPGETQYF
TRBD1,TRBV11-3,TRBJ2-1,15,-,TGTGCCAGCAGCCCACAGGGGTCCTCCTACAATGAGCAGTTCTTC,CASSPQGSSYNEQFF
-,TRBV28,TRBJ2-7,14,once,TGTGCCAGCACTTTGGGCGGGAACCCCTACGAGCAGTACTTC,CASTLGGNPYEQYF
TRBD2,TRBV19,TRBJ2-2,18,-,TGTGCCAGTAGCCTTCCCGTCCTAGCGGGAGGGGGCACCGGGGAGCTGTTTTTT,CASSLPVLAGGGTGELFF
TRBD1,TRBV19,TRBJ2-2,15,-,TGTGCCAGTAGTCCGACAGGGTCGGGCACCGGGGAGCTGTTTTTT,CASSPTGSGTGELFF
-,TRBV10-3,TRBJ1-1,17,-,TGTGCCATCCGTGAAGGATACCGGGGGAGGATTAACACTGAGGCTTTCTTT,CAIREGYRGRINTEAFF
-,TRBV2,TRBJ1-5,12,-,TGTGCCTCACGGGACGACAATCAGCCCCAGCATTTT,CASRDDNQPQHF
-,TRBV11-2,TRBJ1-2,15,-,TGTGCCAGCAGCTTAGGGGCAGGGGATCGGTATGGCTACACCTTC,CASSLGAGDRYGYTF
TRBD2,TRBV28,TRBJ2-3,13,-,TGTGCCAGCAGCCGAGCTAGCGGGGGTCTAGAGTATTTT,CASSRASGGLEYF
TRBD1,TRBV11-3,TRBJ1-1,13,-,TGTGCCAGCAGCCTAACAGGGGGCACTGAAGCTTTCTTT,CASSLTGGTEAFF
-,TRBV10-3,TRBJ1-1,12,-,TGTGCCACCTCTCCGGCAGTGGATGAAGCTTTCTTT,CATSPAVDEAFF